Listed below are T cell receptor beta chains from one sample, sequenced in a study of control samples from healthy donors and cancer patients. TCRdb's table, derived via immunoSEQ multiplex PCR, lists solely in-frame clones and lacks some. Of 130,000 to 150,000 clones listed, around 94% are singletons. The sample consisted of PBMCs. These receptors originate from a man aged 55-75 years with colorectal cancer. Each CDR3 is given with its conserved first and last residue. Each record gives: J gene, D gene, clone size, V gene, CDR3 protein, CDR3 DNA. The D gene is left open where the match is weak. Clone size is not always given. Where it is, it says once, few, many or a class for expanded clones.

j_gene: TRBJ1-4; d_gene: -; abundance: -; v_gene: TRBV10-3; CDR3aa: CAISEGRAEEKLFF; CDR3nt: TGTGCCATCAGTGAGGGCAGGGCCGAGGAAAAACTGTTTTTT
j_gene: TRBJ1-1; d_gene: -; abundance: -; v_gene: TRBV6-5; CDR3aa: CASSLFNLNTEAFF; CDR3nt: TGTGCCAGCAGTTTGTTCAACCTGAACACTGAAGCTTTCTTT
j_gene: TRBJ1-4; d_gene: TRBD1; abundance: -; v_gene: TRBV18; CDR3aa: CASSPGQGEKLFF; CDR3nt: TGTGCCAGCTCACCGGGACAGGGGGAAAAACTGTTTTTT
j_gene: TRBJ1-1; d_gene: -; abundance: once; v_gene: TRBV6-5; CDR3aa: CASSYLKNTEAFF; CDR3nt: TGTGCCAGCAGTTACCTGAAAAACACTGAAGCTTTCTTT
j_gene: TRBJ2-2; d_gene: TRBD1; abundance: -; v_gene: TRBV5-1; CDR3aa: CASSPRTGVFTGELFF; CDR3nt: TGCGCCAGCAGCCCCCGGACAGGAGTATTCACCGGGGAGCTGTTTTTT
j_gene: TRBJ1-3; d_gene: -; abundance: -; v_gene: TRBV10-1; CDR3aa: CASSESGGSGNTIYF; CDR3nt: TGCGCCAGCAGTGAGTCTGGGGGATCTGGAAACACCATATATTTT
j_gene: TRBJ1-5; d_gene: -; abundance: -; v_gene: TRBV2; CDR3aa: CASSDKGAVYDQPQHF; CDR3nt: TGTGCCAGCAGTGATAAAGGGGCCGTATACGATCAGCCCCAGCATTTT
j_gene: TRBJ2-3; d_gene: TRBD2; abundance: -; v_gene: TRBV10-3; CDR3aa: CAAAGGAGTDTQYF; CDR3nt: TGTGCCGCCGCGGGGGGGGCCGGCACAGATACGCAGTATTTT
j_gene: TRBJ2-3; d_gene: TRBD2; abundance: -; v_gene: TRBV9; CDR3aa: CASSRRYGLAGGTDTQYF; CDR3nt: TGTGCCAGCAGCCGCCGATATGGACTAGCGGGGGGCACAGATACGCAGTATTTT
j_gene: TRBJ2-3; d_gene: -; abundance: -; v_gene: TRBV30; CDR3aa: CAWSGRATDTQYF; CDR3nt: TGTGCCTGGAGTGGAAGGGCCACAGATACGCAGTATTTT
j_gene: TRBJ1-1; d_gene: -; abundance: -; v_gene: TRBV9; CDR3aa: CASSADTTPAAEAFF; CDR3nt: TGTGCCAGCAGCGCCGACACGACACCCGCTGCTGAAGCTTTCTTT
j_gene: TRBJ1-6; d_gene: -; abundance: -; v_gene: TRBV19; CDR3aa: CASEGGEVRGNSPLHF; CDR3nt: TGTGCCAGCGAAGGGGGGGAGGTGAGAGGAAATTCACCCCTCCACTTT
j_gene: TRBJ1-1; d_gene: TRBD1; abundance: -; v_gene: TRBV3-1/TRBV3-2; CDR3aa: CASSLDRGLVGNTEAFF; CDR3nt: TGTGCCAGCAGCCTTGACAGGGGGCTGGTTGGGAACACTGAAGCTTTCTTT
j_gene: TRBJ1-1; d_gene: TRBD1; abundance: -; v_gene: TRBV6-4; CDR3aa: CASSASGQGTTEAFF; CDR3nt: TGTGCCAGCAGTGCCTCGGGACAGGGGACCACTGAAGCTTTCTTT
j_gene: TRBJ1-4; d_gene: TRBD1; abundance: -; v_gene: TRBV6-4; CDR3aa: CASIGPGQVRGEEKLFF; CDR3nt: TGTGCCAGCATTGGACCGGGACAGGTAAGGGGGGAGGAAAAACTGTTTTTT
j_gene: TRBJ2-7; d_gene: -; abundance: -; v_gene: TRBV2; CDR3aa: CASSGEYEQYF; CDR3nt: TGTGCCAGCAGTGGAGAATACGAGCAGTACTTC
j_gene: TRBJ1-2; d_gene: -; abundance: -; v_gene: TRBV2; CDR3aa: CASGGEGANYGYTF; CDR3nt: TGTGCCAGCGGAGGTGAAGGCGCTAACTATGGCTACACCTTC
j_gene: TRBJ2-7; d_gene: -; abundance: -; v_gene: TRBV2; CDR3aa: CASKGTSAYEQYF; CDR3nt: TGTGCCAGCAAAGGGACCTCGGCCTACGAGCAGTACTTC
j_gene: TRBJ2-5; d_gene: -; abundance: -; v_gene: TRBV19; CDR3aa: CASSTGRLLYQETQYF; CDR3nt: TGTGCCAGTAGTACCGGACGGTTGTTGTACCAAGAGACCCAGTACTTC
j_gene: TRBJ1-4; d_gene: -; abundance: -; v_gene: TRBV3-1/TRBV3-2; CDR3aa: CASSQDGRINEKLFF; CDR3nt: TGTGCCAGCAGCCAAGATGGCCGGATTAATGAAAAACTGTTTTTT
j_gene: TRBJ1-1; d_gene: -; abundance: few; v_gene: TRBV4-1; CDR3aa: CASSPQVGTEAFF; CDR3nt: TGCGCCAGCAGCCCCCAGGTGGGCACTGAAGCTTTCTTT
j_gene: TRBJ1-1; d_gene: -; abundance: -; v_gene: TRBV3-1/TRBV3-2; CDR3aa: CASSQEWQTNTEAFF; CDR3nt: TGTGCCAGCAGCCAAGAGTGGCAGACGAACACTGAAGCTTTCTTT
j_gene: TRBJ2-7; d_gene: TRBD1; abundance: -; v_gene: TRBV24-1; CDR3aa: CATSLGTGPYEQYF; CDR3nt: TGTGCCACCAGTTTGGGGACAGGGCCCTACGAGCAGTACTTC
j_gene: TRBJ1-5; d_gene: -; abundance: -; v_gene: TRBV27; CDR3aa: CASSFSGLNQPQHF; CDR3nt: TGTGCCAGCAGTTTTTCTGGACTCAATCAGCCCCAGCATTTT
j_gene: TRBJ2-5; d_gene: -; abundance: -; v_gene: TRBV7-2; CDR3aa: CASSFIGQTQETQYF; CDR3nt: TGTGCCAGCAGCTTTATCGGACAGACCCAAGAGACCCAGTACTTC
j_gene: TRBJ2-7; d_gene: -; abundance: -; v_gene: TRBV7-9; CDR3aa: CASSTDPFYEQYF; CDR3nt: TGTGCCAGCAGCACGGACCCTTTCTACGAGCAGTACTTC
j_gene: TRBJ2-3; d_gene: -; abundance: -; v_gene: TRBV6-5; CDR3aa: CASSYGLAEYTDTQYF; CDR3nt: TGTGCCAGCAGTTACGGTCTGGCGGAGTACACAGATACGCAGTATTTT
j_gene: TRBJ1-2; d_gene: -; abundance: -; v_gene: TRBV7-8; CDR3aa: CASSLVGAFYGYTF; CDR3nt: TGTGCCAGCAGCTTAGTGGGGGCGTTCTATGGCTACACCTTC
j_gene: TRBJ2-3; d_gene: TRBD2; abundance: -; v_gene: TRBV5-1; CDR3aa: CASRTSGTDTQYF; CDR3nt: TGCGCCAGCAGGACTAGCGGGACTGATACGCAGTATTTT
j_gene: TRBJ1-2; d_gene: -; abundance: -; v_gene: TRBV6-6; CDR3aa: CASRLGGYTF; CDR3nt: TGTGCCAGCAGGCTTGGAGGCTACACCTTC
j_gene: TRBJ1-1; d_gene: -; abundance: -; v_gene: TRBV10-1; CDR3aa: CASSEQGKAFF; CDR3nt: TGCGCCAGCAGCGAACAGGGAAAGGCTTTCTTT
j_gene: TRBJ1-6; d_gene: -; abundance: -; v_gene: TRBV2; CDR3aa: CASSDLSSYNSPLHF; CDR3nt: TGTGCCAGCAGTGATCTGAGCTCCTATAATTCACCCCTCCACTTT
j_gene: TRBJ2-7; d_gene: TRBD1; abundance: -; v_gene: TRBV3-1/TRBV3-2; CDR3aa: CASSPGTGGTYEQHF; CDR3nt: TGTGCCAGCAGCCCCGGGACAGGGGGCACGTACGAGCAGCACTTC
j_gene: TRBJ2-3; d_gene: -; abundance: once; v_gene: TRBV6-5; CDR3aa: CASSYAGSDTQYF; CDR3nt: TGTGCCAGCAGTTACGCGGGGTCAGATACGCAGTATTTT
j_gene: TRBJ1-1; d_gene: -; abundance: -; v_gene: TRBV10-3; CDR3aa: CAISEAGGGAEAFF; CDR3nt: TGTGCCATCAGTGAGGCGGGGGGGGGTGCTGAAGCTTTCTTT
j_gene: TRBJ1-4; d_gene: TRBD1; abundance: -; v_gene: TRBV30; CDR3aa: CAWSPNRGSNEKLFF; CDR3nt: TGTGCCTGGAGTCCCAACAGGGGGTCTAATGAAAAACTGTTTTTT
j_gene: TRBJ1-5; d_gene: -; abundance: -; v_gene: TRBV21-1; CDR3aa: CASSRTGCNQPQHF; CDR3nt: TGTGCCAGCAGTAGGACAGGGTGCAATCAGCCCCAGCATTTT
j_gene: TRBJ1-6; d_gene: -; abundance: -; v_gene: TRBV2; CDR3aa: CASSESGPYTNSPLHF; CDR3nt: TGTGCCAGCAGTGAAAGTGGCCCCTATACGAATTCACCCCTCCACTTT
j_gene: TRBJ1-6; d_gene: -; abundance: -; v_gene: TRBV7-9; CDR3aa: CASSLGPPGNSPLHF; CDR3nt: TGTGCCAGCAGCCTAGGGCCCCCGGGAAATTCACCCCTCCACTTT
j_gene: TRBJ2-5; d_gene: TRBD2; abundance: -; v_gene: TRBV6-2/TRBV6-3; CDR3aa: CASSYPRGGWEETQYF; CDR3nt: TGTGCCAGCAGTTACCCCCGGGGGGGGTGGGAAGAGACCCAGTACTTC